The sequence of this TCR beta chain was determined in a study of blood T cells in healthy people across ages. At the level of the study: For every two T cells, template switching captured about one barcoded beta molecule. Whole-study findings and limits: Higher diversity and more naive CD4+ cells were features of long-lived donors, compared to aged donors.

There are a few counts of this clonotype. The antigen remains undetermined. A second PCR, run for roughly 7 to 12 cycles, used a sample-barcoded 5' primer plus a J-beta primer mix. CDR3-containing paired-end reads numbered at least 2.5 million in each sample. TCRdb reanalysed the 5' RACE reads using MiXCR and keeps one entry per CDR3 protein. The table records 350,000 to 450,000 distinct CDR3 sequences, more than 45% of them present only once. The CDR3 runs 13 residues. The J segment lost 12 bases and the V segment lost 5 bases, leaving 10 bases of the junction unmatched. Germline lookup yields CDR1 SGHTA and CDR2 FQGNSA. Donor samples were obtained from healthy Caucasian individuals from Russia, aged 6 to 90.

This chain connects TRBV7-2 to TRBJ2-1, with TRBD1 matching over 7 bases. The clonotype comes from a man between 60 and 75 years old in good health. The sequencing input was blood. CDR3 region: CASSHPAGTAQFF. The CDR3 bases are TGTGCCAGCAGCCACCCGGCTGGGACAGCGCAGTTCTTC.